These T cell receptor beta chains were read from a single sample in a study of blood T cells in healthy people across ages. TCRdb re-derived calls from the 5' RACE reads in MiXCR, one entry per CDR3 protein. The data show some 780,000 distinct CDR3 sequences, roughly 56% seen once. Sequencing was carried out using blood. These receptors originate from a man aged 40-55 years in good health. Both conserved end residues are part of each CDR3. The order of the fields is J gene, V gene, clone size, D gene, CDR3 protein, CDR3 DNA. The D gene is left open where the match is weak. A clone size is listed for some rows: how often the clone was seen (once, few, many), or a class if it is expanded.

>TRBJ2-3|TRBV12-3/TRBV12-4|.|.
CASSFAGFRVMTDTQYF
TGTGCCAGCAGTTTCGCAGGTTTTAGAGTTATGACAGATACGCAGTATTTT
>TRBJ2-3|TRBV6-5|.|TRBD2
CASRHIAGSGDTQYF
TGTGCCAGCAGACACATAGCGGGAAGTGGAGATACGCAGTATTTT
>TRBJ1-2|TRBV14|.|.
CASSQGSANYGYTF
TGTGCCAGCAGCCAAGGGAGCGCTAACTATGGCTACACCTTC
>TRBJ2-2|TRBV2|.|.
CASSQNRANTGELFF
TGTGCCAGCAGCCAAAACAGAGCGAACACCGGGGAGCTGTTTTTT
>TRBJ1-1|TRBV29-1|.|.
CSVWNTEAFF
TGCAGCGTCTGGAACACTGAAGCTTTCTTT
>TRBJ2-1|TRBV20-1|.|TRBD2
CSASPQTSGRNERFF
TGCAGTGCCAGTCCACAGACTAGCGGGAGAAATGAGCGGTTCTTC
>TRBJ2-7|TRBV6-5|once|TRBD1
CASTRGQGSHEQYF
TGTGCCAGCACCCGAGGACAGGGGAGCCACGAGCAGTACTTC
>TRBJ1-6|TRBV30|.|.
CAWSAGPDSPLHF
TGTGCCTGGAGTGCCGGGCCGGATTCACCCCTCCACTTT
>TRBJ2-7|TRBV12-3/TRBV12-4|.|.
CASGIREFYEQYF
TGTGCCAGCGGCATCAGGGAGTTCTACGAGCAGTACTTC
>TRBJ2-3|TRBV10-3|many|.
CAISWTSTDTQYF
TGTGCCATCAGCTGGACGTCCACAGATACGCAGTATTTT
>TRBJ2-3|TRBV27|.|TRBD1
CASSSSRTGEDTQYF
TGTGCCAGCAGTTCCTCCCGAACAGGGGAAGATACGCAGTATTTT
>TRBJ2-7|TRBV29-1|.|TRBD2
CSARTSVSSYEQYF
TGCAGCGCTCGGACTAGTGTCAGCTCCTACGAGCAGTACTTC
>TRBJ2-3|TRBV9|.|.
CASSPQIQTDTYTDTQYF
TGTGCCAGCAGCCCACAGATCCAGACAGATACCTACACAGATACGCAGTATTTT
>TRBJ2-3|TRBV20-1|.|TRBD2
CSAKGTSGFTGTQYF
TGCAGTGCTAAAGGGACTAGCGGATTCACAGGTACGCAGTATTTT
>TRBJ2-7|TRBV20-1|.|.
CSARTPKTVYEQYF
TGCAGTGCTAGGACGCCTAAGACAGTCTACGAGCAGTACTTC
>TRBJ2-1|TRBV9|.|TRBD2
CASSVAGTSGGPSSYNEQFF
TGTGCCAGCAGCGTAGCTGGGACTAGCGGGGGTCCTAGCTCCTACAATGAGCAGTTCTTC
>TRBJ2-1|TRBV3-1|.|.
CASSQDAGRTYNEQFF
TGTGCCAGCAGCCAAGACGCTGGGCGGACCTACAATGAGCAGTTCTTC
>TRBJ2-3|TRBV6-5|.|.
CASSYSKYADTGTDTQYF
TGTGCCAGCAGTTACTCGAAATACGCAGACACAGGGACAGATACGCAGTATTTT
>TRBJ2-7|TRBV27|few|TRBD2
CAGSRTSGRGLVTYEQYF
TGTGCGGGTAGTAGAACTAGCGGGAGAGGATTGGTAACCTACGAGCAGTACTTC
>TRBJ2-2|TRBV19|.|.
CASIGIWGTEELFF
TGTGCCAGTATTGGTATTTGGGGAACCGAGGAGCTGTTTTTT
>TRBJ2-1|TRBV7-3|once|TRBD1
CASSLRDRLPNEQFF
TGTGCCAGCAGCTTAAGGGACAGACTACCCAATGAGCAGTTCTTC
>TRBJ2-7|TRBV7-2|.|TRBD1
CASSLRGSGGEQYF
TGTGCCAGCAGCCTTAGGGGGTCAGGGGGCGAGCAGTACTTC
>TRBJ1-6|TRBV20-1|.|TRBD1
CSANEPTGGYNSPLHF
TGCAGTGCTAACGAACCGACAGGGGGCTATAATTCACCCCTCCACTTT
>TRBJ1-2|TRBV6-5|.|.
CASRAGQAANHGYTF
TGTGCCAGCAGGGCTGGGCAGGCGGCTAACCATGGCTACACCTTC
>TRBJ2-7|TRBV7-2|.|TRBD2
CASSLTSGSGYEQYF
TGTGCCAGCAGCTTAACTAGCGGGAGCGGCTACGAGCAGTACTTC
>TRBJ2-5|TRBV3-1|.|TRBD2
CASSQEIAAGGNEQYF
TGTGCCAGCAGCCAAGAAATCGCAGCGGGGGGGAATGAGCAGTACTTC
>TRBJ1-2|TRBV3-1|.|.
CASSQRDPLGDYTF
TGTGCCAGCAGCCAACGGGACCCCCTAGGGGACTACACCTTC
>TRBJ2-4|TRBV6-5|.|TRBD1
CASSNGQGYIQYF
TGTGCCAGCAGTAACGGACAGGGCTACATTCAGTACTTC
>TRBJ2-3|TRBV7-2|.|TRBD1
CASKSQGASTDTQYF
TGTGCCAGCAAGTCCCAGGGGGCGAGCACAGATACGCAGTATTTT
>TRBJ1-2|TRBV20-1|.|.
CSGGRHSNGYTF
TGCAGTGGGGGACGGCATTCGAACGGCTACACCTTC
>TRBJ2-5|TRBV9|.|.
CASSVDPDGPQETQYF
TGTGCCAGCAGCGTCGACCCGGACGGTCCCCAAGAGACCCAGTACTTC
>TRBJ1-6|TRBV9|few|TRBD1
CASSPLVRGNSPLHF
TGTGCCAGCAGCCCCCTCGTCAGGGGGAATTCACCCCTCCACTTT
>TRBJ2-3|TRBV4-1|.|.
CASSQAGVALGPTQYF
TGCGCCAGCAGCCAAGCGGGGGTGGCATTAGGGCCGACGCAGTATTTT
>TRBJ2-7|TRBV6-6|.|TRBD2
CASSYNLAGYSYEQYF
TGTGCCAGCAGTTATAATCTAGCGGGTTACTCCTACGAGCAGTACTTC
>TRBJ2-7|TRBV29-1|few|TRBD1
CSVGDRTATKQYF
TGCAGCGTGGGGGACAGGACGGCTACGAAGCAGTACTTC
>TRBJ2-1|TRBV7-9|.|.
CASSLALHEQFF
TGTGCCAGCAGCTTAGCGCTCCATGAGCAGTTCTTC
>TRBJ2-5|TRBV20-1|.|.
CSANPRQNPGETQYF
TGCAGTGCGAACCCTCGACAGAATCCGGGGGAGACCCAGTACTTC
>TRBJ2-7|TRBV3-1|.|.
CASSQGLAYERYF
TGTGCCAGCAGCCAAGGGTTGGCCTACGAGCGGTACTTC
>TRBJ2-1|TRBV27|.|.
CASSSWVAANEQFF
TGTGCCAGCAGTTCCTGGGTAGCCGCCAATGAGCAGTTCTTC
>TRBJ1-2|TRBV10-3|few|.
CAIKKRDIDGYTF
TGTGCCATCAAGAAAAGGGACATCGATGGCTACACCTTC
>TRBJ2-1|TRBV6-5|few|.
CASSLSTGLANEQFF
TGTGCCAGCAGTTTAAGCACGGGGCTGGCCAATGAGCAGTTCTTC
>TRBJ2-7|TRBV6-2/TRBV6-3|.|.
CASSTAREPQYF
TGTGCCAGCAGTACGGCAAGGGAGCCCCAGTACTTC
>TRBJ2-7|TRBV7-6|.|TRBD2
CASSNRLAGPYEQYF
TGTGCCAGCAGCAACAGACTAGCGGGACCCTACGAGCAGTACTTC
>TRBJ2-5|TRBV6-6|.|TRBD1
CASSYTGTDLQYF
TGTGCCAGCAGTTACACAGGGACAGACCTGCAGTACTTC
>TRBJ2-1|TRBV29-1|.|TRBD2
CSVLGLAGVDYNEQFF
TGCAGCGTTTTGGGACTAGCGGGAGTTGATTACAATGAGCAGTTCTTC
>TRBJ1-2|TRBV7-9|.|.
CASSLESGSYTF
TGTGCCAGCAGCTTAGAGTCTGGGAGCTACACCTTC
>TRBJ2-1|TRBV6-6|.|.
CASSTGLNYNEQFF
TGTGCCAGCAGCACAGGACTTAATTACAATGAGCAGTTCTTC
>TRBJ2-1|TRBV28|few|.
CASSSFWEDPTSYNEQFF
TGTGCCAGCAGTTCTTTTTGGGAAGACCCGACCTCCTACAATGAGCAGTTCTTC
>TRBJ1-5|TRBV29-1|.|.
CSVMSPQHF
TGCAGCGTTATGTCCCCCCAGCATTTT
>TRBJ2-3|TRBV5-1|.|.
CASTSGGSTDTQYF
TGCGCCAGCACCTCCGGAGGGAGCACAGATACGCAGTATTTT
>TRBJ1-4|TRBV21-1|.|.
CARNNRTGGSEKLFF
TGTGCCAGAAACAACCGAACAGGGGGAAGTGAAAAACTGTTTTTT
>TRBJ2-7|TRBV7-9|.|TRBD2
CASSLGLAGDRAYEQYF
TGTGCCAGCAGTCTCGGGCTAGCGGGAGATCGGGCCTACGAGCAGTACTTC
>TRBJ2-5|TRBV4-2|many|TRBD2
CASSQPGTRYNEQYF
TGTGCCAGCAGCCAACCAGGGACTAGATATAATGAGCAGTACTTC
>TRBJ2-7|TRBV9|.|TRBD2
CASSVDPAGGGAEQYF
TGTGCCAGCAGCGTAGATCCAGCGGGAGGGGGAGCCGAGCAGTACTTC
>TRBJ2-1|TRBV29-1|few|.
CSVGAPGEQFF
TGCAGCGTTGGGGCCCCTGGTGAGCAGTTCTTC
>TRBJ2-1|TRBV5-1|.|TRBD2
CASSSLGPGTSKDEQFF
TGCGCCAGCAGCTCCCTCGGACCCGGGACTAGCAAGGATGAGCAGTTCTTC
>TRBJ1-2|TRBV7-9|.|TRBD1
CASSSAGTGGLYGYTF
TGTGCCAGCAGCTCAGCCGGGACAGGGGGCCTGTATGGCTACACCTTC